The 14 T cell receptor beta chains below all came from one sample that was sequenced in a study of blood T cell repertoires in COVID-19. The method was immunoSEQ multiplex PCR; TCRdb's version includes in-frame clones alone and lacks a portion of them. The sample lists about 190,000 clones, about 84% occurring once. The sample taken for sequencing was peripheral blood. The receptors originated from a woman younger than 45 with acute or convalescent COVID-19.

This clone was detected only once. This chain joins TRBV27 and TRBJ2-3, with 12 bases aligning to TRBD1. This CDR3 is 14 amino acids long. Germline V CDR1 and CDR2: MNHEY, SMNVEV (reference sequence). Trimming removed 6 bases from V and 6 bases from J; junction bases left unmatched: 4. The CDR3 DNA sequence: TGTGCCAGCAGAGGGGACAGGGGGCGGGATACGCAGTATTTT. This encodes CASRGDRGRDTQYF.

V and J are TRBV19 and TRBJ2-2; 7 bases fit TRBD1. The CDR3 is 16 residues long. CDR1 is LNHDA, CDR2 SQIVND, per germline (reference sequence). The junction had 9 bases not matched to a gene; V was cut back by 4 bases and J by 4 bases. CDR3 loop: CASSTLTGTGTGELFF. CDR3 bases: TGTGCCAGTAGTACCTTGACAGGGACGGGCACCGGGGAGCTGTTTTTT.

The rearrangement links TRBV19 to TRBJ2-3; D remains ambiguous. CDR1 and CDR2 (germline): LNHDA, SQIVND (reference sequence). V lost 8 bases and J 0 bases, leaving 12 bases between the germline ends. This CDR3 contains 14 residues. The DNA for the CDR3 is TGTGCCAGTGATGACTCGGTGAGCACAGATACGCAGTATTTT. This translates into CASDDSVSTDTQYF.

The rearrangement joins TRBV4-3 to TRBJ1-2, with 7 bases that match TRBD1. The CDR3 is 13 amino acids. Trimming at V came to 3 bases and at J to 6 bases, leaving 4 bases not matched to a gene. Per the germline V gene, CDR1 is LGHNA and CDR2 is YSLEER. CDR3 sequence: CASSHGTANGYTF. CDR3 nucleotide sequence: TGCGCCAGCAGCCACGGGACAGCGAATGGCTACACCTTC.

J is TRBJ2-7 and V is TRBV11-3; TRBD1 matches 7 bases. CDR3 length: 15 amino acids. Losses at the gene ends were 3 bases for V and 6 bases for J; bases not matched to a gene: 11. Germline CDR1 and CDR2: SGHNT and YENEEA. The CDR3 protein is CASSFLGQMYCEQYF. DNA of the CDR3: TGTGCCAGCAGCTTTCTGGGACAGATGTACTGCGAGCAGTACTTC.

The V and J genes are TRBV5-1 and TRBJ2-1; D is perhaps TRBD1 (6 bases). The length of the CDR3 is 15 residues. Germline CDR1 is SGHRS and CDR2 is YFSETQ. The V gene lost 7 bases and the J gene lost 2 bases, with 16 bases spanning the gap. The CDR3 bases are TGCGCCAGCTACGGGATACAGGGAGCCTACAATGAGCAGTTCTTC. Amino acid sequence: CASYGIQGAYNEQFF.

The J gene is TRBJ1-2, the V gene TRBV7-9; the D gene is possibly TRBD1 (5 bases). V dropped 3 bases and J dropped 7 bases, with 12 bases sitting between them. From germline, CDR1 is SEHNR and CDR2 FQNEAQ (reference sequence). This CDR3 region has 13 residues. CDR3 in amino acids: CASSFSDRGGYTF. In DNA form, the CDR3 reads TGTGCCAGCAGCTTTTCTGACAGAGGTGGCTACACCTTC.

The rearrangement joins TRBV6-4 to TRBJ2-7, with 7 nucleotides matching TRBD1. This CDR3 is 15 amino acids long. Germline V CDR1 and CDR2: MRHNA, SNTAGT. V trimming: 4 bases; J trimming: 3 bases; junction bases outside the gene matches: 9. The CDR3 sequence is CASSAEAGGHYEQYF. DNA of the CDR3: TGTGCCAGCAGTGCGGAGGCAGGGGGTCACTACGAGCAGTACTTC.

The V call is TRBV30, the J call TRBJ1-1; 8 nucleotides agree with TRBD1. The CDR3 runs to 15 residues. CDR1 GTSNPN and CDR2 SVGIG come from the germline V gene (reference sequence). The ends lost 3 bases at V and 3 bases at J; junction bases unmatched: 9. The CDR3 spells CAWRGDPTGDTEAFF. DNA for the CDR3: TGTGCCTGGAGGGGAGATCCGACAGGGGACACTGAAGCTTTCTTT.

The rearrangement links TRBV6-5 to TRBJ1-1, with a tentative D call TRBD1 (5 bases). Germline V gene data show CDR1 as MNHEY and CDR2 as SVGAGI. The V and J ends lost 6 bases and 1 base respectively, with 9 bases between them. There are 13 residues in the CDR3. CDR3 region: CASRSTGNTEAFF. CDR3 DNA sequence: TGTGCCAGCAGATCTACAGGGAACACTGAAGCTTTCTTT.

The V call is TRBV19, the J call TRBJ2-7; 9 positions match TRBD2. Germline assignment: CDR1 LNHDA and CDR2 SQIVND (reference sequence). The CDR3 covers 15 residues. With 7 bases clipped from V and 3 bases from J, the junction kept 10 bases outside the gene matches. The CDR3 spells CASTKAAGGGYEQYF. CDR3 in DNA: TGTGCCAGTACCAAGGCGGCGGGAGGGGGCTACGAGCAGTACTTC.

The chain recombines TRBV18 with TRBJ2-1; D gene ambiguous. Trimming removed 5 bases at V and 6 bases at J, with 8 bases between. The CDR3 length is 12 residues. Germline CDR1 is KGHSH and CDR2 is LQKENI. In nucleotides, the CDR3 is TGTGCCAGCTCAGGGCCCTCCAATGAGCAGTTCTTC. Protein sequence: CASSGPSNEQFF.

The chain is built from TRBV7-9 and TRBJ2-2, with D possibly being TRBD1 (6 bases). Per germline, CDR1 SEHNR and CDR2 FQNEAQ (reference sequence). CDR3 size: 15 residues. V lost 5 bases, J lost 2 bases, and 12 bases lay in between. CDR3 region: CASSPGHLNTGELFF. CDR3 nucleotide sequence: TGTGCCAGCAGCCCGGGACACCTCAACACCGGGGAGCTGTTTTTT.

This rearrangement joins TRBV6-5 to TRBJ2-7; D remains unclear. Between the trimmed V and J ends, which lost 5 bases and 1 base, there was a span of 9 bases. Germline CDR1 and CDR2: MNHEY and SVGAGI. The CDR3 totals 13 residues. The CDR3 DNA is TGTGCCAGCAGTAAAACATCGTCCTACGAGCAGTACTTC. This translates into CASSKTSSYEQYF.